The clone carrying this T cell receptor beta chain was detected only a few times. Irradiated, violet-dye-labeled stimulator cells, 200,000 in number, were plated with 200,000 CFSE-labeled responder cells. After mixed lymphocyte reaction, dividing CD4+ and CD8+ responder T cells were sorted. The sample comes from a study of graft-versus-host responses after intestinal transplantation. Study as a whole: Recipients were given multivisceral, liver-intestinal, or isolated intestinal transplants.

The CDR3 has 15 residues. Germline values: CDR1 MNHEY, CDR2 SVGAGI. Germline trimming cut 2 bases from V and 4 bases from J; bases unmatched to any gene: 5. Produced via immunoSEQ multiplex PCR; TCRdb's table is partial and in-frame only. The table shows more than 13,000 clones, with about 35% occurring only once. Sample: alloreactive CD8+ T cells from a mixed lymphocyte reaction culture, taken before intestinal transplant. Subset: CFSE-low proliferating T cells sorted from roughly six-day pre-transplant mixed lymphocyte reaction (GvH or HvG direction). The TCR sequence derives from a human patient who received an intestinal transplant. The rearrangement uses TRBV6-5 and TRBJ2-5, with 9 positions matching TRBD1. The CDR3 reads CASSYDRGRSETQYF. The DNA of the CDR3 is TGTGCCAGCAGTTACGACAGGGGGAGATCAGAGACCCAGTACTTC.